This is a list of T cell receptor beta chains from one sample in a study of T cells in Graves' hyperthyroidism and ophthalmopathy. Using its own MiXCR run on the multiplex PCR reads, TCRdb lists one record per CDR3 protein. The sample lists hundreds of thousands of distinct CDR3 sequences; under 20% were seen once. Sequencing was carried out using blood. These TCRs come from a woman aged 50 to 65 with Graves' hyperthyroidism that later progressed to Graves' ophthalmopathy. The CDR3 runs from the conserved cysteine through the conserved F or W. D genes are given only for firm matches. Expanded clones are given a class, and other clones once, few, many or no size at all.

V gene: TRBV27; J gene: TRBJ1-1; clone size: NA; D gene: NA; CDR3 DNA: TGTGCCAGCAGTCCTCTCCTTACAAACATGAACACTGAAGCTTTCTTT; CDR3 protein: CASSPLLTNMNTEAFF
V gene: TRBV11-2; J gene: TRBJ1-4; clone size: once; D gene: NA; CDR3 DNA: TGTGCCAGCAGCTCGCGGGAGGGGCCGGCTAATGAAAAACTGTTTTTT; CDR3 protein: CASSSREGPANEKLFF
V gene: TRBV6-1; J gene: TRBJ1-2; clone size: NA; D gene: NA; CDR3 DNA: TGTGCCAGCAGTTCACAGGGCCCCGGGGGAGGCTACACCTTC; CDR3 protein: CASSSQGPGGGYTF
V gene: TRBV19; J gene: TRBJ2-7; clone size: few; D gene: TRBD1; CDR3 DNA: TGTGCCAGTAGAGAAGTCGGGACAGGGGGCCGCGAGCAGTACTTC; CDR3 protein: CASREVGTGGREQYF
V gene: TRBV2; J gene: TRBJ2-1; clone size: NA; D gene: NA; CDR3 DNA: TGTGCCAGCAGCCACGAGGGAAGATTCTTTGTGCAGTTCTTC; CDR3 protein: CASSHEGRFFVQFF
V gene: TRBV27; J gene: TRBJ1-4; clone size: NA; D gene: NA; CDR3 DNA: TGTGCCAGCAGTTCGCGCCGGGGAGCAACTAATGAAAAACTGTTTTTT; CDR3 protein: CASSSRRGATNEKLFF
V gene: TRBV6-1; J gene: TRBJ1-2; clone size: NA; D gene: TRBD1; CDR3 DNA: TGTGCCAGCAGTGAAGAACGGGACAGGGTTTGGACCTCCACCTTC; CDR3 protein: CASSEERDRVWTSTF
V gene: TRBV4-1; J gene: TRBJ2-5; clone size: few; D gene: TRBD1; CDR3 DNA: TGCGCCAGCAGCCACCAAAGGACAGGGGGGAAAGAGACCCAGTACTTC; CDR3 protein: CASSHQRTGGKETQYF
V gene: TRBV5-1; J gene: TRBJ1-2; clone size: NA; D gene: NA; CDR3 DNA: TGCGCCAGCAGCCCAACCGCGGGCGGGGACTATGGCTACACCTTC; CDR3 protein: CASSPTAGGDYGYTF
V gene: TRBV20-1; J gene: TRBJ1-6; clone size: few; D gene: NA; CDR3 DNA: TGCAGTGCTAGAGCGATGATTAATTCACCCCTCCACTTT; CDR3 protein: CSARAMINSPLHF
V gene: TRBV7-9; J gene: TRBJ2-7; clone size: few; D gene: NA; CDR3 DNA: TGTGCCAGCAGCTTTACCTGCGAGCAGTACTTC; CDR3 protein: CASSFTCEQYF
V gene: TRBV14; J gene: TRBJ2-1; clone size: many; D gene: TRBD1; CDR3 DNA: TGTGCCAGCAGACCCGGGACAGGGGCCTACAATGAGCAGTTCTTC; CDR3 protein: CASRPGTGAYNEQFF
V gene: TRBV4-1; J gene: TRBJ2-7; clone size: NA; D gene: TRBD1; CDR3 DNA: TGCGCCAGCAGCCAAGCTCACAGGGGATATCACGAGCAGTACTTC; CDR3 protein: CASSQAHRGYHEQYF
V gene: TRBV27; J gene: TRBJ1-1; clone size: NA; D gene: NA; CDR3 DNA: TGTGCCAGCAGGCTGAACGGCGGGAACACTGAAGCTTTCTTT; CDR3 protein: CASRLNGGNTEAFF
V gene: TRBV7-8; J gene: TRBJ1-2; clone size: few; D gene: NA; CDR3 DNA: TGTGCCAGCAGCCTGACCGGGGGGCAGTGGTATGGCTACACCTTC; CDR3 protein: CASSLTGGQWYGYTF
V gene: TRBV18; J gene: TRBJ1-1; clone size: NA; D gene: NA; CDR3 DNA: TGTGCCAGCTCACCATGGGGGGAGATGAACACTGAAGCTTTCTTT; CDR3 protein: CASSPWGEMNTEAFF
V gene: TRBV29-1; J gene: TRBJ2-3; clone size: NA; D gene: NA; CDR3 DNA: TGCAGCGTTGAGGGGGGTGATACGCAGTATTTT; CDR3 protein: CSVEGGDTQYF
V gene: TRBV9; J gene: TRBJ1-6; clone size: NA; D gene: TRBD1; CDR3 DNA: TGTGCCAGCAGCGCCCCGACCGGGACAGGGTATTCACCCCTCCACTTT; CDR3 protein: CASSAPTGTGYSPLHF
V gene: TRBV5-4; J gene: TRBJ2-5; clone size: NA; D gene: NA; CDR3 DNA: TGTGCCAGCAGCTTGGTGGGTTCAGAGACCCAGTACTTC; CDR3 protein: CASSLVGSETQYF
V gene: TRBV6-2/TRBV6-3; J gene: TRBJ1-1; clone size: many; D gene: TRBD1; CDR3 DNA: TGTGCCAGCAGTTACGTACCAGGGGGACCTACCACCGAAGCTTTCTTT; CDR3 protein: CASSYVPGGPTTEAFF
V gene: TRBV20-1; J gene: TRBJ2-7; clone size: NA; D gene: NA; CDR3 DNA: TGCAGGGCTCGGACTGGGACGGGGAGCTCCTACGAGCAGTACTTC; CDR3 protein: CRARTGTGSSYEQYF
V gene: TRBV6-1; J gene: TRBJ2-4; clone size: NA; D gene: TRBD1; CDR3 DNA: TGTGCCAGCAGGCGACAGGGGGGAGACGTCATTCAGTACTTC; CDR3 protein: CASRRQGGDVIQYF
V gene: TRBV15; J gene: TRBJ1-1; clone size: few; D gene: NA; CDR3 DNA: TGTGCCACCAGCAGAGATTATCGGGGATCTCCGGGTGAAGCTTTCTTT; CDR3 protein: CATSRDYRGSPGEAFF
V gene: TRBV3-1; J gene: TRBJ1-2; clone size: many; D gene: TRBD1; CDR3 DNA: TGTGCCAGCGGCCGGACAGGGACCAACTATGGCTACACCTTC; CDR3 protein: CASGRTGTNYGYTF
V gene: TRBV2; J gene: TRBJ1-3; clone size: many; D gene: NA; CDR3 DNA: TGTGCCAGCAGTGACTCTGGAAACACCATATATTTT; CDR3 protein: CASSDSGNTIYF
V gene: TRBV10-1; J gene: TRBJ2-3; clone size: NA; D gene: TRBD2; CDR3 DNA: TGCGCCAGCAGTGCTAGCGGGGGGCTCACAGATACGCAGTATTTT; CDR3 protein: CASSASGGLTDTQYF
V gene: TRBV5-1; J gene: TRBJ1-2; clone size: NA; D gene: NA; CDR3 DNA: TGCGCCAGCAGCTTGTCTACTTTCTATGGCTACACCTTC; CDR3 protein: CASSLSTFYGYTF
V gene: TRBV6-1; J gene: TRBJ1-1; clone size: NA; D gene: NA; CDR3 DNA: TGTGCCAGCAGGATGGACACAATGAACACTGAAGCTTTCTTT; CDR3 protein: CASRMDTMNTEAFF
V gene: TRBV6-2/TRBV6-3; J gene: TRBJ1-4; clone size: once; D gene: TRBD1; CDR3 DNA: TGTGCCACCGGGACAGGTGAAAAACTGTTTTTT; CDR3 protein: CATGTGEKLFF
V gene: TRBV2; J gene: TRBJ2-2; clone size: many; D gene: NA; CDR3 DNA: TGTGCCAGCAGGGGCACCGGGGAGCTGTTTTTT; CDR3 protein: CASRGTGELFF
V gene: TRBV2; J gene: TRBJ1-5; clone size: many; D gene: NA; CDR3 DNA: TGTGCCAGCGGTCGAACAGGGATGGGGGATCAGCCCCAGCATTTT; CDR3 protein: CASGRTGMGDQPQHF
V gene: TRBV28; J gene: TRBJ2-1; clone size: few; D gene: NA; CDR3 DNA: TGTGCCAGCCATCCCCCGCCGACTAGATTATACAATGAGCAGTTCTTC; CDR3 protein: CASHPPPTRLYNEQFF
V gene: TRBV4-1; J gene: TRBJ1-1; clone size: NA; D gene: TRBD1; CDR3 DNA: TGCGCCAGCAGCCAACGTACAGGGGAGATGAACACTGAAGCTTTCTTT; CDR3 protein: CASSQRTGEMNTEAFF
V gene: TRBV7-9; J gene: TRBJ2-5; clone size: NA; D gene: NA; CDR3 DNA: TGTGCCAGCAGCTTAGTTCCAGGGGAGACCCAGTACTTC; CDR3 protein: CASSLVPGETQYF
V gene: TRBV7-3; J gene: TRBJ2-3; clone size: few; D gene: NA; CDR3 DNA: TGTGCCAGCAGCCGGGGGTTGGGGGGTAGCACAGATACGCAGTATTTT; CDR3 protein: CASSRGLGGSTDTQYF
V gene: TRBV29-1; J gene: TRBJ1-2; clone size: NA; D gene: TRBD1; CDR3 DNA: TGCAGCGTTGAAGTTTGGGACAGCCAGAACTATGGCTACACCTTC; CDR3 protein: CSVEVWDSQNYGYTF
V gene: TRBV12-3/TRBV12-4; J gene: TRBJ1-1; clone size: NA; D gene: NA; CDR3 DNA: TGTGCCAGCAGTTTTTTTCAAGGAACGAACACTGAAGCTTTCTTT; CDR3 protein: CASSFFQGTNTEAFF
V gene: TRBV12-3/TRBV12-4; J gene: TRBJ1-6; clone size: NA; D gene: NA; CDR3 DNA: TGTGCCAGCAGAACAACCCGGGGCCCATATAATTCACCCCTCCACTTT; CDR3 protein: CASRTTRGPYNSPLHF
V gene: TRBV12-3/TRBV12-4; J gene: TRBJ1-2; clone size: NA; D gene: NA; CDR3 DNA: TGTGCCAGCAGTTCCTCGGGGTGGGATGGCTACACCTTC; CDR3 protein: CASSSSGWDGYTF
V gene: TRBV10-3; J gene: TRBJ1-3; clone size: NA; D gene: NA; CDR3 DNA: TGTGCCATCAGTGAGTCGACGGCAGCCAGCTCTGGAAACACCATATATTTT; CDR3 protein: CAISESTAASSGNTIYF
V gene: TRBV9; J gene: TRBJ2-1; clone size: NA; D gene: NA; CDR3 DNA: TGTGCCAGCAGCGTTTCAGGCTCCTACAATGAGCAGTTCTTC; CDR3 protein: CASSVSGSYNEQFF
V gene: TRBV7-8; J gene: TRBJ2-1; clone size: many; D gene: NA; CDR3 DNA: TGTGCCAGCAGCATCGTCAGAGTTCCCAACAATGAGCAGTTCTTC; CDR3 protein: CASSIVRVPNNEQFF
V gene: TRBV6-5; J gene: TRBJ2-7; clone size: many; D gene: TRBD1; CDR3 DNA: TGTGCCAGCAGTTACCGGGACAGTAACTACGAGCAGTACTTC; CDR3 protein: CASSYRDSNYEQYF
V gene: TRBV5-6; J gene: TRBJ2-3; clone size: NA; D gene: NA; CDR3 DNA: TGTGCCAGCAGCTCCCAAAAATGGACAGATACGCAGTATTTT; CDR3 protein: CASSSQKWTDTQYF
V gene: TRBV18; J gene: TRBJ2-2; clone size: many; D gene: TRBD1; CDR3 DNA: TGTGCCAGCTCACCACGGGGACAGGGCGACACCGGGGAGCTGTTTTTT; CDR3 protein: CASSPRGQGDTGELFF
V gene: TRBV4-1; J gene: TRBJ1-1; clone size: many; D gene: TRBD1; CDR3 DNA: TGCGCCAGCAGCCAGGGTACCATGGCAGGGGGTACTGAAGCTTTCTTT; CDR3 protein: CASSQGTMAGGTEAFF
V gene: TRBV3-1; J gene: TRBJ1-2; clone size: many; D gene: NA; CDR3 DNA: TGTGCCAGCAACCGGCGGGGATCGGAAGGCTACACCTTC; CDR3 protein: CASNRRGSEGYTF
V gene: TRBV19; J gene: TRBJ1-6; clone size: NA; D gene: NA; CDR3 DNA: TGTGCCAGTAGTATCCCAGGGATGAATTCACCCCTCCACTTT; CDR3 protein: CASSIPGMNSPLHF
V gene: TRBV5-8; J gene: TRBJ2-1; clone size: NA; D gene: TRBD1; CDR3 DNA: TGTGCCAGCAGCCCGGGACAGTTCTCTTACAATGAGCAGTTCTTC; CDR3 protein: CASSPGQFSYNEQFF
V gene: TRBV10-3; J gene: TRBJ2-1; clone size: NA; D gene: TRBD2; CDR3 DNA: TGTGCCATCAGGAAGGGACTAGCGGGGGTTGATGAGCAGTTCTTC; CDR3 protein: CAIRKGLAGVDEQFF
V gene: TRBV5-1; J gene: TRBJ2-7; clone size: many; D gene: NA; CDR3 DNA: TGCGCCAGCAGCATCCACCCGACGGTCTACGAGCAGTACTTC; CDR3 protein: CASSIHPTVYEQYF